The present TCR beta chain was sequenced within a study of blood T cell repertoires in COVID-19. The wider study: Whether acute or convalescent, the COVID-19 samples came from the United States, Italy and Spain. Nucleic acid was either cDNA or gDNA, and it came from T cells, B-cell-depleted T cells, or PBMCs.

Per the original data handling: From reference gene primer amplification, estimates of nucleated cell counts were derived. Libraries were prepared by immunoSEQ multiplex PCR; TCRdb keeps only in-frame clonotypes and omits some of them. V and J calls and clone size are copied from that table; D and trimming were computed from the DNA. This sample has 150,000 to 200,000 clones, with 70% to 90% found just once. The CDR3 is 14 amino acids. Germline CDR1 and CDR2: SGHDT and YYEEEE. Trimming shortened V by 1 base and J by 5 bases, and 9 bases separated the two germline ends. Material for sequencing was peripheral blood. V gene TRBV5-6 combines with J gene TRBJ1-4, with D possibly matching TRBD1 (5 bases). The source is a man aged 18-30 years who had recovered from COVID-19. The CDR3 nucleotides are TGTGCCAGCAGCTTGAGGCAGGGCAATGAAAAACTGTTTTTT. Translated, it gives CASSLRQGNEKLFF. Complete variable domain (other parts from reference TRBV5-6 and TRBJ1-4): DAGVTQSPTHLIKTRGQQVTLRCSPKSGHDTVSWYQQALGQGPQFIFQYYEEEERQRGNFPDRFSGHQFPNYSSELNVNALLLGDSALYLCASSLRQGNEKLFFGSGTQLSVL.